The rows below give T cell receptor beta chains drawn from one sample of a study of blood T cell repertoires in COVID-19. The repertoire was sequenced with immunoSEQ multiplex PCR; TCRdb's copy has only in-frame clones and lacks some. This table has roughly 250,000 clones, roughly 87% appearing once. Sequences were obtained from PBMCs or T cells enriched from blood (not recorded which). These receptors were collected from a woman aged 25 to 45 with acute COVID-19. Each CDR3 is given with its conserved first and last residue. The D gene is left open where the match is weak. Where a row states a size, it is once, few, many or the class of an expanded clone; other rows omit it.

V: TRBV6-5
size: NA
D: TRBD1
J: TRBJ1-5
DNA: TGTGCCAGCAGCCTAGACAGGGCTCAGCCCCAGCATTTT
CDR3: CASSLDRAQPQHF

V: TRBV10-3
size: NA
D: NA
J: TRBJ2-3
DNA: TGTGCCATCAGTGCGGGGAAACAGGATACGCAGTATTTT
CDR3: CAISAGKQDTQYF

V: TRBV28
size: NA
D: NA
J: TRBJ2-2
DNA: TGTGCCAGCAGTTCCCCCGGAATGGGGGGTGAGATCGGGGAGCTGTTTTTT
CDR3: CASSSPGMGGEIGELFF

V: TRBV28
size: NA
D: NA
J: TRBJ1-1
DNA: TGTGCCAGCAGTCCCGGGACAAGGAACACTGAAGCTTTCTTT
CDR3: CASSPGTRNTEAFF

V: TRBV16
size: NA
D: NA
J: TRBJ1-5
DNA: TGTGCCAGCAGCGCCCAGGGGCGCAATCAGCCCCAGCATTTT
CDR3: CASSAQGRNQPQHF

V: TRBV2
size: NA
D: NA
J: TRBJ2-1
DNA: TGTGCCAGCAGTGAAGCTGCAGGGGCCAGCTCCTACAATGAGCAGTTCTTC
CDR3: CASSEAAGASSYNEQFF

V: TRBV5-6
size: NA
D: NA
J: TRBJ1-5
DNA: TGTGCCAGCAGCCCGGAATCCGACAGGCTCAATCAGCCCCAGCATTTT
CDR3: CASSPESDRLNQPQHF

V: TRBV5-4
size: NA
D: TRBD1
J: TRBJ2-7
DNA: TGTGCCAGCAGCCAGACAGGGAGCTCCTACGAGCAGTACTTC
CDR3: CASSQTGSSYEQYF

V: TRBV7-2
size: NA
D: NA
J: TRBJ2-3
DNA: TGTGCCAGCAGCGATTTGAGGGTTGGCACAGATACGCAGTATTTT
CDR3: CASSDLRVGTDTQYF

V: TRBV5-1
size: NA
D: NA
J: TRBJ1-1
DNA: TGCGCCAGCGGCGACAGCTACACTGAAGCTTTCTTT
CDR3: CASGDSYTEAFF

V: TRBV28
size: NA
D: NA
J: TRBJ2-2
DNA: TGTGCCAGCAGCCCCACTAAGGCTTTCGGCGGGGAGCTGTTTTTT
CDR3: CASSPTKAFGGELFF

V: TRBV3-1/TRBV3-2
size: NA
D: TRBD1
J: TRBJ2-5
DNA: TGTGCCAGCAGCCATAAAACAGGGGTAGAGACCCAGTACTTC
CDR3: CASSHKTGVETQYF

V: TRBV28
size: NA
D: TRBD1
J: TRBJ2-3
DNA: TGTGCCAGCAGGACTGGACAGGGGGGCGGTACGCAGTATTTT
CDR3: CASRTGQGGGTQYF

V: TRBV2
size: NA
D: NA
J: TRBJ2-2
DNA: TGTGCCAGCAGAGCGGGCCGGAGTCACATAAACACCGGGGAGCTGTTTTTT
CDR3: CASRAGRSHINTGELFF

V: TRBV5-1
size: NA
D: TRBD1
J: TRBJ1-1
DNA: TGCGCCAGCAGCTTGGCCACAGGGGCCGGGAACACTGAAGCTTTCTTT
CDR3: CASSLATGAGNTEAFF

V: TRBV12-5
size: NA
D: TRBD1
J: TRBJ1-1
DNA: TGTGCTAGTGGCTCCGGACAGGGGGCTAAGGGTACTGAAGCTTTCTTT
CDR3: CASGSGQGAKGTEAFF

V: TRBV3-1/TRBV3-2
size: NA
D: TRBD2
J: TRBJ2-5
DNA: TGTGCCAGCAGCCCCGGCAATGCGGGGGGCCCTCAAGAGACCCAGTACTTC
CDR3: CASSPGNAGGPQETQYF

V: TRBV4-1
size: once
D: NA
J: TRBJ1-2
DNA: TGCGCCAGCAGCCAACAGCTAGGGGAAGAATCTGGCTACACCTTC
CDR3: CASSQQLGEESGYTF

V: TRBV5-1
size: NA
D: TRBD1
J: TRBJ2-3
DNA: TGCGCCAGCAGCCCTGGGACAGTTAGCACAGATACGCAGTATTTT
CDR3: CASSPGTVSTDTQYF

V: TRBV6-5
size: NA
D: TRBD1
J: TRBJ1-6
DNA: TGTGCCAGCCTGCATACAGGGGAATCGAATTCACCCCTCCACTTT
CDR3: CASLHTGESNSPLHF

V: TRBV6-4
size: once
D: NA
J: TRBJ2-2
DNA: TGTGCCAGCAGTGTGCAAGGAGGGGGCATCAACACCGGGGAGCTGTTTTTT
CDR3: CASSVQGGGINTGELFF

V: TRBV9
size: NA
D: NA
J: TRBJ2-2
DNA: TGTGCCAGCAGCGTAGGGGGGCGCGGGGAGCTGTTTTTT
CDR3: CASSVGGRGELFF

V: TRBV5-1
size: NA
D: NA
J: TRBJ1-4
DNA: TGCGCCAGCAGCTTGGCTCCAGCAACTAATGAAAAACTGTTTTTT
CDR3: CASSLAPATNEKLFF

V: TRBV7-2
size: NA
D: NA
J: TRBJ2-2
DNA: TGTGCCAGCATTGTGACTAGGAACACCGGGGAGCTGTTTTTT
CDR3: CASIVTRNTGELFF

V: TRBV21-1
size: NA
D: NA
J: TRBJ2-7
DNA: TGTGCCAGCAGCAAAGCGCGGGCAGGCGCCATCTACGAGCAGTACTTC
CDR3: CASSKARAGAIYEQYF

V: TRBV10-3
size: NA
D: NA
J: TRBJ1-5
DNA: TGTGCCATCAGTGAAATGCGGGTTAATGGGAGCAATCAGCCCCAGCATTTT
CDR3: CAISEMRVNGSNQPQHF

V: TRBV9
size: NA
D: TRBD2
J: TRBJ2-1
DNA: TGTGCCAGCAGCGTTAGCGGGAGCGTAGTCAATGAGCAGTTCTTC
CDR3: CASSVSGSVVNEQFF

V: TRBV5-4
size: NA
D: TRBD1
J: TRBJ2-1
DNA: TGTGCCAGCAGCTCCCCCGGGACAGGTGTCTGGAATGAGCAGTTCTTC
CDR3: CASSSPGTGVWNEQFF

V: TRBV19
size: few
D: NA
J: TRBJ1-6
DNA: TGTGCCAGTAGTATCGGGGGGGCTCGGCATTCACCCCTCCACTTT
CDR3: CASSIGGARHSPLHF

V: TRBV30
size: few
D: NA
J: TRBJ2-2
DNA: TGTGCCTGCCTGGCACTCGGGGGGGAGCTGTTTTTT
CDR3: CACLALGGELFF

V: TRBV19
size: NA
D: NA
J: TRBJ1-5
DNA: TGTGCCAGTAAGCCTGTGGACAGCTACAATCAGCCCCAGCATTTT
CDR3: CASKPVDSYNQPQHF

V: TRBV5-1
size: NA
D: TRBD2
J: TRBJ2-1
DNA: TGCGCCAGCAGCGTTAGCGGGAGGGCCGGAAATGAGCAGTTCTTC
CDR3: CASSVSGRAGNEQFF

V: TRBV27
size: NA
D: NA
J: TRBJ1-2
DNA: TGTGCCAGCAGTTCCAGAACCGAATTCTATGGCTACACCTTC
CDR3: CASSSRTEFYGYTF

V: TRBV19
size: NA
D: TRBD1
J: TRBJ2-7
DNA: TGTGCCAGTAGTATACAGGGGGCCCTCTACGAGCAGTACTTC
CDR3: CASSIQGALYEQYF

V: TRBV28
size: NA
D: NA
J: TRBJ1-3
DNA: TGTGCCAGCAGCCCCCCCCCGGGGTTCGGAAACACCATATATTTT
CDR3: CASSPPPGFGNTIYF

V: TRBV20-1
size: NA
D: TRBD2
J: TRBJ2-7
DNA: TGCAGTCCAAAGGCGGGGGGGGAGCAGTACTTC
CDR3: CSPKAGGEQYF

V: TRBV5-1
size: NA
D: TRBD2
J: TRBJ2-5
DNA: TGCGCCAGCAGCCCACCGGGACTAGACCAAGAGACCCAGTACTTC
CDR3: CASSPPGLDQETQYF

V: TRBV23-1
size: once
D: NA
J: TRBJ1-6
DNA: TGCGCCAGCAGTCAAAAACCCCGCGGAGGCGGGCGGTGGTTATCTCCCCTCCACTTT
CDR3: CASSQKPRGGGRWLSPLHF

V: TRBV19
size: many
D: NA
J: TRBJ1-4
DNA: TGTGCCAGTAGTATGTCGCAGAATGAAAAACTGTTTTTT
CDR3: CASSMSQNEKLFF

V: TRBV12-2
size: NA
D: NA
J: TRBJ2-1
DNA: TGTGCAAGTCGCTTTAGCGGGAGGGCCGGGAATGAGCAGTTCTTC
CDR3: CASRFSGRAGNEQFF

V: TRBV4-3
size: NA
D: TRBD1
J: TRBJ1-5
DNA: TGCGCCAGCAGCCAAGAGTACAGGGGGTGGAATAGCAATCAGCCCCAGCATTTT
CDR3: CASSQEYRGWNSNQPQHF

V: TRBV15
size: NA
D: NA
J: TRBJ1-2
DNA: TGTGCCACCAGCAGAGTCCCAGGGGAAGGAGCTAACTATGGCTACACCTTC
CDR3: CATSRVPGEGANYGYTF

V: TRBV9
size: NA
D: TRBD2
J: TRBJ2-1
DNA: TGTGCCAGCAGCGTAGCCGGGACTAGCGGAATTAATGAGCAGTTCTTC
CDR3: CASSVAGTSGINEQFF

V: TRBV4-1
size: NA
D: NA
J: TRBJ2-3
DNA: TGCGCCAGCAGCCAAGGAGTAACAGATACGCAGTATTTT
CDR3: CASSQGVTDTQYF

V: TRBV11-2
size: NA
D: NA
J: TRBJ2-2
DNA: TGTGCCAGCAGCTTTCCATCGACAGGCCCCGGGGAGCTGTTTTTT
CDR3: CASSFPSTGPGELFF

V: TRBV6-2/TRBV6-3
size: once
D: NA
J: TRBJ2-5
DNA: TGTGCCAGCAGTTATTCTGGACACTCGGAGACCCAGTACTTC
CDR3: CASSYSGHSETQYF